This T cell receptor (beta chain) was found in a study of naive CD8 T cells in extremely preterm neonates. The study, taken as a whole, reports: Compared with all age groups, preterm neonates showed less repertoire richness. Relative to older groups, preterm infants had shorter, less trimmed CDR3s with fewer N additions. Shared CDR3 nucleotide sequences: preterm 2.5% to 3%, term approximately 0.4%, children less than 0.035%, adults 0.01%.

J was trimmed by 2 bases and V by 5 bases; bases with no gene match: 8. This CDR3 contains 15 residues. Germline assignment: CDR1 MNHEY and CDR2 SMNVEV (reference sequence). A remark on this clone: What it binds is unknown.

Extremely preterm deliveries at about 23-27 weeks of gestation provided the preterm samples. Sorting kept Annexin V-negative CD3+CD8+CD45RA+CCR7+ naive T cells. The assay was immunoSEQ multiplex PCR, and TCRdb's table has in-frame clones only and misses some. The table shows about 23,000 clones, with approximately 88% occurring only once. The clonotype originates from a boy who was born preterm. The V and J genes are TRBV27 and TRBJ2-7; 8 nucleotides agree with TRBD1. Sequenced: naive CD8+ T cells from cord blood. The CDR3 DNA reads TGTGCCAGCAGTACTATGGGGGGACAGGCCTACGAGCAGTACTTC. Translating it yields CASSTMGGQAYEQYF.